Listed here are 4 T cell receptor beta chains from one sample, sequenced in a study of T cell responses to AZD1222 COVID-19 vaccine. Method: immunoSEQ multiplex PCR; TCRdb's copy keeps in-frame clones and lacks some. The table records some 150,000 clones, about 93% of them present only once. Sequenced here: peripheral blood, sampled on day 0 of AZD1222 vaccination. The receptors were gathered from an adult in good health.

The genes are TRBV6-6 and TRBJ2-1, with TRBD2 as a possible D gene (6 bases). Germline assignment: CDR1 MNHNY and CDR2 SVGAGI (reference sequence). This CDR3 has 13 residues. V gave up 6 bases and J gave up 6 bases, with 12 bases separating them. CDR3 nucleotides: TGTGCCAGCAGCTCCCGACTAGGCAATGAGCAGTTCTTC. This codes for CASSSRLGNEQFF.

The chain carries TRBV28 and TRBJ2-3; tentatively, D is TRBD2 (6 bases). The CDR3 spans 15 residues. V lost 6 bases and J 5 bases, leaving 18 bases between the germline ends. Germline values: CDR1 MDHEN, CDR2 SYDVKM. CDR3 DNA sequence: TGTGCCAGCAGCTTCCGGGCCGCGGGGCTAGATACGCAGTATTTT. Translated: CASSFRAAGLDTQYF.

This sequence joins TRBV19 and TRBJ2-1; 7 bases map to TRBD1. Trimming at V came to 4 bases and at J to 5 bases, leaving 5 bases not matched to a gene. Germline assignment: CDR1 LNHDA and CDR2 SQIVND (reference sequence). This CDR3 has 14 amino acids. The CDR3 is CASSKRGQDNEQFF. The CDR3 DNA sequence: TGTGCCAGTAGTAAAAGGGGGCAGGACAATGAGCAGTTCTTC.

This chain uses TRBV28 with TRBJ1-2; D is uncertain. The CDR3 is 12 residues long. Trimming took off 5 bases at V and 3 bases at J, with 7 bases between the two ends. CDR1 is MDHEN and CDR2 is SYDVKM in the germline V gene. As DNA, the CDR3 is TGTGCCAGCAGTCGCAATTACTATGGCTACACCTTC. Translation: CASSRNYYGYTF.